Below, one T cell receptor (beta chain) is given with its context. At one end the junction does not follow the germline gene, possibly because of a read error. Sequencing used immunoSEQ multiplex PCR; TCRdb keeps in-frame clones, though not all of them. The table records about 140,000 clones, roughly 80% of them present only once. The source of the sample is a study of blood T cell repertoires in COVID-19. In the study overall: The United States, Italy and Spain provided the acute and convalescent COVID-19 samples. Sources were T cells, B-cell-depleted T cells, or PBMCs; the material itself was cDNA or gDNA.

The CDR3 contains 16 residues. The germline CDR1 and CDR2 sequences are SGHTA and FQGTGA. People in the exposed group encountered a COVID-19 case within 2 weeks before entering the study. The sample comprised PBMCs or T cells enriched from blood (not recorded which). The chain is built from TRBV7-3 and TRBJ2-7, with 7 bases matching TRBD2. The receptor was derived from a woman aged 18-29 years who had been exposed to COVID-19. This CDR3 is CASSLTPLAGVREQYF. The CDR3 nucleotides are TGTGCCAGCAGCCTAACCCCCTTGGCGGGAGTCCGCGAGCAGTACTTC.